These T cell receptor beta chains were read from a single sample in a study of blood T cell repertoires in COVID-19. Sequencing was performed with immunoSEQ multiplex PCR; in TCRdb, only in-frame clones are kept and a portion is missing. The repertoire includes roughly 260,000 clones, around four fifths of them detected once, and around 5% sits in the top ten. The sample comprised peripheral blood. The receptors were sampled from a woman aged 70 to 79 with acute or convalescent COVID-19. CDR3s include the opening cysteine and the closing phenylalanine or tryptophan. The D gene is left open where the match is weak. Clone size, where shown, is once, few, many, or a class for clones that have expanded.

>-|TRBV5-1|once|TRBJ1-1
TGCGCCAGCAGCGCGCAGACAGTGGTGAACACTGAAGCTTTCTTT
CASSAQTVVNTEAFF
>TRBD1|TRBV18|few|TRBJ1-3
TGTGCCAGCTCACCCCAACAGGGGTCTGGAAACACCATATATTTT
CASSPQQGSGNTIYF
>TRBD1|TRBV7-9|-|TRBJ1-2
TGTGCCAGCAGCCCACGGACAGGGTTAGGGTATGGCTACACCTTC
CASSPRTGLGYGYTF
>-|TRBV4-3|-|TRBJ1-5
TGCGCCAGCAGCCCCCATAGTAGTCAGCCCCAGCATTTT
CASSPHSSQPQHF
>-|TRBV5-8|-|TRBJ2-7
TGTGCCAGCAGCTTTTCTCTCCAGACAGGCTACGAGCAGTACTTC
CASSFSLQTGYEQYF
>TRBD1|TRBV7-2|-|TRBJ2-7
TGTGCCAGCAGCTTAGTAGAGGGGGCGAGCAACGAGCAGTACTTC
CASSLVEGASNEQYF
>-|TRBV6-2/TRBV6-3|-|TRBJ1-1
TGTGCCAGCAGTACGCCAGGGAACACTGAAGCTTTCTTT
CASSTPGNTEAFF
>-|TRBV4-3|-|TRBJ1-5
TGCGCCAGCAGCCAAGCCTGGGACACGGCGAGCAATCAGCCCCAGCATTTT
CASSQAWDTASNQPQHF
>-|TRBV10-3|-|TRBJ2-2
TGTGCCATCAGTGAGTCATGGGACACTACCGGGGAGCTGTTTTTT
CAISESWDTTGELFF
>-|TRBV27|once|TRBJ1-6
TGTGCCAGCAGTTTAAAATTGACAGGCAATACTAATTCACCCCTCCACTTT
CASSLKLTGNTNSPLHF
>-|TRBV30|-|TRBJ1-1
TGTGCCTGGAGTGCAATGAACACTGAAGCTTTCTTT
CAWSAMNTEAFF
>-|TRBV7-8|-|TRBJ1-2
TGTGCCAGCACAATCGGGACAACCTATGGCTACACCTTC
CASTIGTTYGYTF
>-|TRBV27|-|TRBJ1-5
TGTGCCAGCAGTCTACAGGGACAGCCCCAGCATTTT
CASSLQGQPQHF
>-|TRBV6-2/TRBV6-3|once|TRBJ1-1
TGTGCCAGCAGTTCACCCGGGACAAGGGATCTTATGAACACTGAAGCTTTCTTT
CASSSPGTRDLMNTEAFF
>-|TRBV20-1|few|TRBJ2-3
TGCAGTGCTAGTGGAGGGGGGGGTACAGATACGCAGTATTTT
CSASGGGGTDTQYF
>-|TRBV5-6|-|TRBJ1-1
TGTGCCAGCAGATTTACAGGCCGCACTGAAGCTTTCTTT
CASRFTGRTEAFF
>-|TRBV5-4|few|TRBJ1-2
TGTGCCAGCAGCTTGGCAGGCTGGGGCTACACCTTC
CASSLAGWGYTF
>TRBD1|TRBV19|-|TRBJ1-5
TGTGCCAGTAGTCAGGACAGGGTGTTAAATCAGCCCCAGCATTTT
CASSQDRVLNQPQHF
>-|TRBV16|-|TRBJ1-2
TGTGCCAGCAGCCAATCGTACGGGATGGTTGGCTACACCTTC
CASSQSYGMVGYTF
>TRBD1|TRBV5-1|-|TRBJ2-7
TGCGCCAGCAGCTCAGACAGGGCCGCCTACGAGCAGTACTTC
CASSSDRAAYEQYF
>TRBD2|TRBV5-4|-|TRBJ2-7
TGTGCCAGCAGCCGAGGTGGAGCGGGGGCGAGTGAGCAGTACTTC
CASSRGGAGASEQYF
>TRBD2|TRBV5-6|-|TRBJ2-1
TGTGCCAGCAGCTGGGGGCCTAGCGGGGACCCCAATGAGCAGTTCTTC
CASSWGPSGDPNEQFF
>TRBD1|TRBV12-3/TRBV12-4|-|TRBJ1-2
TGTGCCAGCAGTCCGGACAGGAACTATGGCTACACCTTC
CASSPDRNYGYTF
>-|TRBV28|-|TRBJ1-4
TGTGCCAGCAGTTTAGGCGGTGGCCGGGGTGAAAAACTGTTTTTT
CASSLGGGRGEKLFF
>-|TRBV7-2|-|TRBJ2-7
TGTGCCAGCAGCGCCCTCTATGGCGAGCAGTACTTC
CASSALYGEQYF
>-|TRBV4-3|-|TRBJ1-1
TGCGCCAGCAGCCCTGGACCCATGGGGCGAGAAGCTTTCTTT
CASSPGPMGREAFF
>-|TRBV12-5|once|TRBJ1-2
TGTGCTAGTGGTTTGGTAATCGGGTCCCTCGGGTATGGCTACACCTTC
CASGLVIGSLGYGYTF
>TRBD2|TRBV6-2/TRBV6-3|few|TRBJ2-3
TGTGCCAGCAGCCCGGGCCTAGCGGGGGGGACGCAGTATTTT
CASSPGLAGGTQYF
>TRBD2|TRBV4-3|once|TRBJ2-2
TGCGCCAGCAGCCAAGTATCGGGAGGGTGGGATGCCGGGGAGCTGTTTTTT
CASSQVSGGWDAGELFF
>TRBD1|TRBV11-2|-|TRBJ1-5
TGTGCCAGCAGCTTAGGGGGACAGGGGGGTCAGCCCCAGCATTTT
CASSLGGQGGQPQHF
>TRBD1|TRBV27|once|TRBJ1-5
TGTGCCAGCAGTATCGGGACAGGGGGCAATCAGCCCCAGCATTTT
CASSIGTGGNQPQHF
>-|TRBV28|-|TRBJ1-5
TGTGCCAGCAGTTTAGGTGGCCCGCAGCCCCAGCATTTT
CASSLGGPQPQHF
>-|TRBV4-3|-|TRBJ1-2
TGCGCCAGCAGCCAAGAAAGGCAGGGATTCTATGGCTACACCTTC
CASSQERQGFYGYTF
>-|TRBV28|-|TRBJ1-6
TGTGCCAGCACCGACGGGGGGGGAGCATGGTCACCCCTCCACTTT
CASTDGGGAWSPLHF
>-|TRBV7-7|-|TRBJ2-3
TGTGCTAGCAGCCGGAGGGCGGGTGATACGCAGTATTTT
CASSRRAGDTQYF
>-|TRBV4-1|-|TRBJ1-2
TGCGCCAGCAGCGAGACAGCAAACCACTATGGCTACACCTTC
CASSETANHYGYTF
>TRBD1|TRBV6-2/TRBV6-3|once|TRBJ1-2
TGTGCCAGCAGCCGGGACAGGGTGAACTATGGCTACACCTTC
CASSRDRVNYGYTF
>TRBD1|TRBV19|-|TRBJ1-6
TGTGCCAGTAGACAACAGGGGGGGCCTAATTCACCCCTCCACTTT
CASRQQGGPNSPLHF
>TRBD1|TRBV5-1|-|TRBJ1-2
TGCGCCAGCAGCTCGGGACAGGGGAACTATGGCTACACCTTC
CASSSGQGNYGYTF
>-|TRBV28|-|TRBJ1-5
TGTGCCAGCAGAAACCCCGTAGGGAGAAATCAGCCCCAGCATTTT
CASRNPVGRNQPQHF